These 26 T cell receptor beta chains came from one sample sequenced in a study of vaccination and CD4 T cells after COVID-19. The treatment is: roughly 10-day PBMC culture with coronavirus spike peptide pools or control peptides (ViraFEST assay). For these receptors, no antigen is known. Cultured CD4+ T-cell DNA underwent Oncomine TCR Beta short-read sequencing. TCRdb itself ran the PCR reads through MiXCR, one entry per CDR3 protein. The sample shows several thousand distinct CDR3 sequences, approximately 51% of them seen only once. The specimen was CD4+ T cells from blood, cultured in vitro. Receptors were obtained from a human donor who had recovered from COVID-19.

This clonotype was found once. The chain has TRBV5-1 and TRBJ2-7, with D maybe TRBD1 (6 bases). CDR1 and CDR2 from the germline V gene are SGHRS and YFSETQ. The CDR3 has 15 residues. V dropped 1 base and J dropped 8 bases, with 19 bases sitting between them. As DNA, the CDR3 is TGCGCCAGCAGCTTGTCGTTGACAGGAACAGCCCAGCAGTACTTC. The encoded protein is CASSLSLTGTAQQYF. Full variable domain (remainder filled in from reference TRBV5-1 and TRBJ2-7): KAGVTQTPRYLIKTRGQQVTLSCSPISGHRSVSWYQQTPGQGLQFLFEYFSETQRNKGNFPGRFSGRQFSNSRSEMNVSTLELGDSALYLCASSLSLTGTAQQYFGPGTRLTVT.

This clonotype was seen more than once but under ten times. The chain joins TRBV19 to TRBJ1-2; no clear D. CDR1 and CDR2 from the germline V gene are LNHDA and SQIVND (reference sequence). V was cut by 3 bases and J by 7 bases, with 9 bases left in between. The CDR3 is made up of 12 amino acids. CDR3 in amino acids: CASSMSVGGYTF. In DNA form, the CDR3 reads TGTGCCAGTAGTATGTCTGTAGGTGGCTACACCTTC.

This sequence joins TRBV7-8 and TRBJ2-7; 10 nucleotides align to TRBD2. V lost 7 bases and J lost 5; bases outside the gene matches: 11. CDR1 and CDR2 from the germline V gene are SGHVS and FQNEAQ. The CDR3 consists of 15 residues. This CDR3 is CASNPKAGGDHEQYF. DNA of the CDR3: TGTGCCAGCAACCCAAAAGCGGGGGGGGACCACGAGCAGTACTTC. Variable domain in full (rest from reference TRBV7-8 and TRBJ2-7): GAGVSQSPRYKVAKRGQDVALRCDPISGHVSLFWYQQALGQGPEFLTYFQNEAQLDKSGLPSDRFFAERPEGSVSTLKIQRTQQEDSAVYLCASNPKAGGDHEQYFGPGTRLTVT.

In its sample, this clonotype was seen a few times. The chain employs TRBV7-9 and TRBJ1-1; possibly TRBD1 for D (5 bases). Germline values: CDR1 SEHNR, CDR2 FQNEAQ (reference sequence). V was pared by 1 base and J by 5 bases, with 14 bases between. This CDR3 has 15 residues. CDR3 in amino acids: CASSLVRALGTEAFF. DNA of the CDR3: TGTGCCAGCAGCTTAGTCAGGGCCCTGGGTACTGAAGCTTTCTTT. Full variable domain (missing parts from reference TRBV7-9 and TRBJ1-1): DTGVSQNPRHKITKRGQNVTFRCDPISEHNRLYWYRQTLGQGPEFLTYFQNEAQLEKSRLLSDRFSAERPKGSFSTLEIQRTEQGDSAMYLCASSLVRALGTEAFFGQGTRLTVV.

The CDR3 here is CASSPRQGPYEQYF. The CDR3 nucleotides are TGTGCCAGCAGTCCCAGACAGGGACCCTACGAGCAGTACTTC. This chain connects TRBV27 to TRBJ2-7; 7 positions agree with TRBD1. Looked up from germline, CDR1 is MNHEY and CDR2 is SMNVEV (reference sequence). This CDR3 has 14 residues. Unmatched junction bases numbered 6, after V lost 5 bases and J lost 2 bases.

The chain uses TRBV7-9 and TRBJ1-2; D gene ambiguous. The CDR3 extends over 13 amino acids. The V gene lost 5 bases and the J gene lost 8 bases, with 15 bases spanning the gap. Per germline, CDR1 SEHNR and CDR2 FQNEAQ (reference sequence). The CDR3 DNA reads as TGTGCCAGCAGCCTAGACCCGAAGGGAGGCTACACCTTC. Protein sequence: CASSLDPKGGYTF. Full variable domain (remainder filled in from reference TRBV7-9 and TRBJ1-2): DTGVSQNPRHKITKRGQNVTFRCDPISEHNRLYWYRQTLGQGPEFLTYFQNEAQLEKSRLLSDRFSAERPKGSFSTLEIQRTEQGDSAMYLCASSLDPKGGYTFGSGTRLTVV.

This clonotype has just a few counts. This rearrangement joins TRBV27 to TRBJ1-1; D may be TRBD1 (5 bases). The germline V gene encodes CDR1 MNHEY and CDR2 SMNVEV (reference sequence). V gave up 6 bases and J gave up 1 base, with 12 bases separating them. This CDR3 contains 14 residues. For the CDR3, the DNA is TGTGCCAGCAGGTCCGGGGGGACGAACACTGAAGCTTTCTTT. As protein: CASRSGGTNTEAFF.

The chain couples TRBV19 to TRBJ2-5, with a weak D call TRBD1 (6 bases). Trimming cost V 9 bases and J 4 bases, with 15 bases left between them. From germline, CDR1 is LNHDA and CDR2 SQIVND (reference sequence). The CDR3 loop spans 13 amino acids. The CDR3 protein is CASTGTSGETQYF. DNA of the CDR3: TGTGCCAGCACCGGGACATCGGGAGAGACCCAGTACTTC. The variable domain in full, completed from reference TRBV19 and TRBJ2-5, reads DGGITQSPKYLFRKEGQNVTLSCEQNLNHDAMYWYRQDPGQGLRLIYYSQIVNDFQKGDIAEGYSVSREKKESFPLTVTSAQKNPTAFYLCASTGTSGETQYFGPGTRLLVL.

The gene calls are TRBV20-1 and TRBJ1-6, with D uncertain. The germline V gene has CDR1 DFQATT and CDR2 SNEGSKA (reference sequence). The germline V and J ends were trimmed by 3 bases and 7 bases, with 7 bases remaining between them. The CDR3 runs 12 residues. CDR3: CSASRPNSPLHF. In nucleotides, the CDR3 is TGCAGTGCTAGCAGGCCAAATTCACCCCTCCACTTT.

This rearrangement joins TRBV20-1 to TRBJ2-1; 11 nucleotides match TRBD2. The V gene's germline CDR1 is DFQATT and CDR2 SNEGSKA (reference sequence). This CDR3 has 18 residues. V lost 6 bases to trimming and J lost 4 bases; unmatched junction nucleotides: 17. CDR3 in amino acids: CSARGLAGRWDSYNEQFF. The CDR3 DNA follows: TGCAGTGCCCGCGGACTAGCGGGCCGGTGGGATTCATACAATGAGCAGTTCTTC.

Sample share makes this clonotype medium-sized. J is TRBJ2-5 and V is TRBV2, with D possibly TRBD2 on 5 matching bases. The CDR3 sequence is 14 residues long. CDR1 and CDR2 (germline): SNHLY, FYNNEI. Trimming cost V 8 bases and J 4 bases, with 17 bases left between them. CDR3 amino acids: CASSKGPSLETQYF. CDR3 DNA sequence: TGTGCCAGCTCAAAAGGACCTAGCTTAGAGACCCAGTACTTC.

The V call is TRBV5-4, the J call TRBJ2-7; perhaps TRBD1 as D (5 bases). Trimming took 0 bases from V and 4 from J, leaving 8 bases between them. Germline-derived CDR1 and CDR2 are SGHNT and YYREEE (reference sequence). The CDR3 sequence is 13 residues long. CDR3 in DNA: TGTGCCAGCAGCTTGGAGGGGTTGTACGAGCAGTACTTC. It codes for CASSLEGLYEQYF.

This clonotype was counted only a few times. The chain links TRBV7-6 to TRBJ1-1; D possibly corresponds to TRBD1 (6 bases). The ends were cut back, 1 base at V and 1 base at J, with 13 bases in the middle. CDR3 length equals 16 residues. Germline-derived CDR1 and CDR2 are SGHVS and FNYEAQ. The CDR3 DNA follows: TGTGCCAGCAGCTTAGTCGGGTGGACAGCGAACACTGAAGCTTTCTTT. It is translated as CASSLVGWTANTEAFF.

The gene calls are TRBV7-8 and TRBJ2-7; 9 bases are a match to TRBD2. From germline, CDR1 is SGHVS and CDR2 FQNEAQ. The junction had 9 bases not matched to a gene; V was cut back by 5 bases and J by 1 base. The CDR3 loop spans 16 amino acids. CDR3 nucleotides: TGTGCCAGCAGCCTCGAAACTAGCGGGTTATCCTACGAGCAGTACTTC. Its protein product is CASSLETSGLSYEQYF.

This clonotype turned up a few times. The chain joins TRBV6-1 to TRBJ2-2; TRBD1 matches 10 bases. The V and J ends lost 7 bases and 3 bases, in that order; junction bases with no gene match: 8. The germline V gene has CDR1 MNHNS and CDR2 SASEGT. The CDR3 totals 16 residues. CDR3 residues: CASNRFGTGDTGELFF. The CDR3 DNA follows: TGTGCCAGCAACAGATTCGGGACAGGGGACACCGGGGAGCTGTTTTTT.

This clonotype appeared a few times. One end of the junction does not line up with germline, which may come from a read error. The gene calls are TRBV7-7 and TRBJ2-3; 7 nucleotides align to TRBD2. The CDR3 loop spans 14 amino acids. Germline CDR1 and CDR2: SSHAT and FNYEAQ (reference sequence). The CDR3 here is CASSRAGRTDTQYF. For the CDR3, the DNA is TGTGCTAGCAGCCGAGCGGGGCGCACAGATACGCAGTATTTT.

Here the CDR3 DNA reads TGTGCCAGCAGCCCACGCGAGCGGGTGAGCCCTTTCTTT. Translated: CASSPRERVSPFF. The rearrangement uses TRBV7-9 and TRBJ1-1, with unresolved D. Trimming removed 5 bases from V and 12 bases from J, with 19 bases in between. The length of the CDR3 is 13 residues. Germline V gives CDR1 SEHNR, CDR2 FQNEAQ (reference sequence).

The CDR3 loop is CASSFGAANEKLFF. The CDR3 DNA follows: TGTGCCAGCAGTTTTGGGGCTGCTAATGAAAAACTGTTTTTT. V usage is TRBV28 and J usage is TRBJ1-4; D may be TRBD1 (5 bases). Trimming pared 3 bases from V and 3 bases from J, leaving 8 bases between. The CDR3 consists of 14 residues. Germline V lookup: CDR1 MDHEN, CDR2 SYDVKM.

The chain couples TRBV5-5 to TRBJ1-1, with D perhaps TRBD1 (5 bases). This CDR3 comprises 15 residues. V lost 3 bases, J lost 3 bases, and 15 bases lay in between. The germline V gene encodes CDR1 SGHKS and CDR2 YYEKEE (reference sequence). In DNA, the CDR3 is TGTGCCAGCAGCTCAAACCGGGGGAGGGACACTGAAGCTTTCTTT. Translation gives CASSSNRGRDTEAFF.

This clonotype was recorded a few times. The chain has TRBV20-1 and TRBJ1-5; 7 nucleotides line up with TRBD1. V dropped 5 bases and J dropped 7; count of bases not matched to a gene: 8. The CDR3 runs to 13 residues. The germline CDR1 and CDR2 sequences are DFQATT and SNEGSKA (reference sequence). The CDR3 loop reads CSARGPGGQPQHF. CDR3 bases: TGCAGTGCTCGGGGGCCAGGGGGGCAGCCCCAGCATTTT.

The J gene is TRBJ2-5, the V gene TRBV29-1; D gene unclear. This CDR3 spans 14 amino acids. V lost 2 bases and J 2 bases, leaving 12 bases between the germline ends. Germline V CDR1 and CDR2: SQVTM, ANQGSEA. CDR3: CSVELGSVQETQYF. CDR3 sequence (DNA): TGCAGCGTTGAACTAGGGTCTGTGCAAGAGACCCAGTACTTC.

The chain has TRBV19 and TRBJ1-1, with TRBD1 as a possible D gene (5 bases). The CDR3 is 11 residues long. Trimming took off 11 bases at V and 2 bases at J, with 9 bases between the two ends. Germline V gene sequence: CDR1 LNHDA, CDR2 SQIVND (reference sequence). The CDR3 DNA follows: TGTGCCGCCCGGGACAACACTGAAGCTTTCTTT. This codes for CAARDNTEAFF.

This clonotype was seen a handful of times. The chain joins TRBV6-5 to TRBJ2-7, with 9 bases that match TRBD1. V lost 2 bases to trimming and J lost 7 bases; unmatched junction nucleotides: 18. There are 18 residues in the CDR3. The germline CDR1 and CDR2 sequences are MNHEY and SVGAGI. The CDR3 here is CASSYPGTGSPTTGEQYF. In DNA, the CDR3 is TGTGCCAGCAGTTACCCGGGGACAGGGTCTCCAACAACGGGGGAGCAGTACTTC.

This clonotype was seen a few times. At one end, the junction sequence differs from germline, possibly due to a read error. This sequence joins TRBV6-1 and TRBJ2-6; D gene ambiguous. CDR1 MNHNS and CDR2 SASEGT come from the germline V gene. The CDR3 runs 14 residues. The CDR3 sequence: CAISGDSGANVLTF. The DNA of the CDR3 is TGTGCCATCAGTGGGGACTCTGGGGCCAACGTCCTGACTTTC.

The V gene is TRBV6-2 or TRBV6-3, the J gene TRBJ2-4; D perhaps matches TRBD2 (6 bases). Germline V gives CDR1 MNHEY, CDR2 SVGEGT. The CDR3 consists of 14 residues. Trimming stripped 7 bases from V and 0 bases from J, with 10 bases between. In DNA form, the CDR3 reads TGTGCCAGCACCTTTAGCGGAGCCAAAAACATTCAGTACTTC. Protein sequence: CASTFSGAKNIQYF.

The chain combines TRBV7-8 with TRBJ1-5; D is possibly TRBD1 (5 bases). The CDR3 runs to 14 residues. The ends were cut back, 2 bases at V and 5 bases at J, with 10 bases in the middle. CDR1 and CDR2 (germline): SGHVS, FQNEAQ. CDR3 DNA sequence: TGTGCCAGCAGCTTATCCAGGGAGGATCAGCCCCAGCATTTT. It is translated as CASSLSREDQPQHF.